This T cell receptor (beta chain) was observed in a study of cytomegalovirus exposure and HLA in healthy donors. Turning to the study itself: Around 89 million unique TCRs from HLA-typed donors made up an early data release.

Amplification used 60 Vbeta primers and 13 Jbeta primers. Clones were read by immunoSEQ multiplex PCR, and TCRdb kept only the in-frame ones, dropping some. The table shows about 200,000 clones, with 65% to 80% occurring only once. Sequenced sample: PBMCs. The sequence came from a man aged 45 to 65 in good health and CMV-seronegative.

The CDR3: CASNRVLDQPQHF. DNA of the CDR3: TGTGCCAGCAACAGGGTACTAGATCAGCCCCAGCATTTT. The V gene is TRBV28, the J gene TRBJ1-5, with D possibly matching TRBD1 (6 bases). The CDR3 is made up of 13 amino acids. Germline-derived CDR1 and CDR2 are MDHEN and SYDVKM. V was pared by 7 bases and J by 5 bases, with 12 bases between.